This TCR beta chain was sequenced in a study of T cell responses to AZD1222 COVID-19 vaccine. Turning to the study itself: Analyses pooled second doses at about 4 or about 12 weeks. General observations from the study: Repertoires were collected only later (after the peak T cell response had occurred). The donor cohort was predominantly white British with a female majority, and clonal diversity may have been underestimated.

This table comes from immunoSEQ multiplex PCR, and its TCRdb copy is limited to in-frame clones, with some not included. Here the sample spans 150,000 to 190,000 clones, 90% being singletons. Germline V gene lookup returns CDR1 LNHDA and CDR2 SQIVND (reference sequence). This CDR3 is built from 17 residues. Losses at the gene ends were 7 bases for V and 0 bases for J; bases not matched to a gene: 12. In regard to this clone: Antigen: not known.

The source material was peripheral blood, sampled on day 0 of AZD1222 vaccination. This rearrangement joins TRBV19 to TRBJ2-1; 7 bases line up with TRBD2. The origin of this receptor is an adult in good health. The CDR3, as DNA: TGTGCCAGTAAACCTTTGGGGGGAGGGGCCTCCTACAATGAGCAGTTCTTC. It translates to CASKPLGGGASYNEQFF.